This TCR beta chain was found in a study of cytomegalovirus exposure and HLA in healthy donors. The study, taken as a whole, reports: Cytomegalovirus-associated status was assigned to about 150 TCR beta chains. Published work reported that the classifier diagnosed cytomegalovirus status with high specificity and sensitivity.

Assay used: immunoSEQ multiplex PCR; TCRdb lists only in-frame clones, some missing. Found here are around 190,000 clones, approximately 78% of them singletons; the top ten hold over 0.95%. Concerning this clone itself: Its specificity is not known.

Trimming stripped 0 bases from V and 4 bases from J, with 10 bases between. This CDR3 is built from 14 residues. Germline CDR1 LGHNA, CDR2 YNFKEQ. The chain is built from TRBV4-2 and TRBJ2-7; no clear D gene. The sequence was obtained from a woman in her twenties or thirties in good health and CMV-seronegative. The source material was PBMCs. The CDR3 bases are TGTGCCAGCAGCCAAGAAGTCCGAGTTTACGAGCAGTACTTC. It translates to CASSQEVRVYEQYF.